What follows describes a single TCR beta chain. This record comes from a study of blood T cell repertoires in COVID-19. TCRdb's copy holds only in-frame clones and misses some; the assay was immunoSEQ multiplex PCR. The repertoire has some 320,000 clones, over 75% of them found once; the top ten carry 5.3%. Germline V gives CDR1 GTSNPN, CDR2 SVGIG (reference sequence). The CDR3 runs to 17 residues. With 0 bases removed from V and 0 bases from J, the gap between germline ends came to 15 bases. This chain joins TRBV30 and TRBJ1-5, with D unclear. The receptor was derived from a woman in her 30s who had recovered from COVID-19. The material sequenced was PBMCs or T cells enriched from blood (not recorded which). CDR3 sequence: CAWSVNPPDYSNQPQHF. The CDR3 DNA reads as TGTGCCTGGAGTGTTAACCCGCCCGACTATAGCAATCAGCCCCAGCATTTT.